This entry lists 10 T cell receptor beta chains sequenced from one sample in a study of CD8 T cells in ankylosing spondylitis. TCRdb redid the calling of the 5' RACE reads with MiXCR, one entry per CDR3 protein. Of hundreds of thousands of distinct CDR3 sequences listed, roughly 26% are singletons. Sequencing input: blood, either unsorted or a sorted T cell fraction (not recorded which). Receptors were obtained from a male donor with ankylosing spondylitis or in good health (not recorded which).

Ten or more counts support this clonotype. The rearrangement joins TRBV28 to TRBJ2-7; D is unclear. The V end lost 7 bases, the J end lost 2 bases, and 9 bases lay between the germline ends. Germline V gene sequence: CDR1 MDHEN, CDR2 SYDVKM. CDR3 length equals 12 residues. The CDR3 spells CASTVGTYEQYF. DNA for the CDR3: TGTGCCAGCACGGTAGGAACCTACGAGCAGTACTTC.

This clonotype was found once. This chain connects TRBV20-1 to TRBJ2-7, with D maybe TRBD1 (5 bases). The V gene's germline CDR1 is DFQATT and CDR2 SNEGSKA (reference sequence). The CDR3 runs to 15 residues. The V end lost 2 bases, the J end lost 0 bases, and 14 bases lay between the germline ends. The DNA for the CDR3 is TGCAGTGCTAGACACCCAGGGATTTCCTCCTACGAGCAGTACTTC. Translating it yields CSARHPGISSYEQYF.

About this clonotype itself: At one of its ends the junction is not consistent with the germline gene, which may arise from a read error. The CDR3 here is CASSLDRADGGLFF. The DNA of the CDR3 is TGTGCCAGCAGCTTAGACAGGGCGGACGGGGGGCTGTTTTTT. The chain recombines TRBV7-9 with TRBJ2-2, with D perhaps TRBD1 or TRBD2 (6 bases each). Germline V gene lookup returns CDR1 SEHNR and CDR2 FQNEAQ (reference sequence). The CDR3 covers 14 residues.

The chain links TRBV6-1 to TRBJ1-2; D gene unclear. Germline-derived CDR1 and CDR2 are MNHNS and SASEGT. The V gene lost 5 bases and the J gene lost 2 bases, with 15 bases spanning the gap. The CDR3 loop spans 15 amino acids. CDR3 sequence (DNA): TGTGCCAGCAGTAGACAACACCAGGCCAACTATGGCTACACCTTC. It is translated as CASSRQHQANYGYTF.

V gene TRBV12-3 or TRBV12-4 combines with J gene TRBJ1-5; perhaps TRBD1 as D (6 bases). CDR3 size: 13 residues. Trimming stripped 6 bases from V and 6 bases from J, with 12 bases between. Written as DNA, the CDR3 is TGTGCCAGCAGGGGGACAATCAGTCAGCCCCAGCATTTT. Amino acids: CASRGTISQPQHF.

This clonotype was observed at least ten times. This chain joins TRBV18 and TRBJ2-2; D may be TRBD2 (6 bases). The CDR3 is 17 amino acids. Germline V lookup: CDR1 KGHSH, CDR2 LQKENI. V was shortened by 6 bases and J by 2 bases, with 19 bases between the two germline ends. The CDR3 protein is CASSPTGLTINTGELFF. CDR3 sequence (DNA): TGTGCCAGCTCCCCAACCGGACTAACCATAAACACCGGGGAGCTGTTTTTT.

The chain combines TRBV20-1 with TRBJ2-1; 7 bases are shared with TRBD1. Trimming cost V 5 bases and J 6 bases; bases outside gene matches: 7. The CDR3 runs to 13 residues. CDR1 and CDR2 (germline): DFQATT, SNEGSKA (reference sequence). CDR3 sequence: CSASRGSINEQFF. The CDR3 DNA is TGCAGTGCTTCCAGGGGGTCAATCAATGAGCAGTTCTTC.

This clonotype was counted a few times. V and J are TRBV2 and TRBJ1-5; D is unresolved. This CDR3 has 13 residues. Germline assignment: CDR1 SNHLY and CDR2 FYNNEI. The germline V and J ends were trimmed by 6 bases and 2 bases, with 8 bases remaining between them. The CDR3 DNA is TGTGCCAGCAGGGGGAGAGGCAATCAGCCCCAGCATTTT. Protein: CASRGRGNQPQHF.

The chain carries TRBV7-9 and TRBJ2-7, with D uncertain. CDR3 size: 13 residues. Germline CDR1 is SEHNR and CDR2 is FQNEAQ (reference sequence). V lost 5 bases, J lost 1 base, and 9 bases lay in between. The DNA of the CDR3 is TGTGCCAGCAGCCCGCCGGTTTCCTACGAGCAGTACTTC. This translates into CASSPPVSYEQYF. Complete variable domain (other parts from reference TRBV7-9 and TRBJ2-7): DTGVSQNPRHKITKRGQNVTFRCDPISEHNRLYWYRQTLGQGPEFLTYFQNEAQLEKSRLLSDRFSAERPKGSFSTLEIQRTEQGDSAMYLCASSPPVSYEQYFGPGTRLTVT.

This clonotype was seen many times. The junction differs from germline at one of its ends, possibly a read error. CDR3 protein: CSAEYNEQFF. Written as DNA, the CDR3 is TGCAGCGCTGAATACAATGAGCAGTTCTTC. This sequence joins TRBV29-1 and TRBJ2-1; D ambiguous. Germline V gene data show CDR1 as SQVTM and CDR2 as ANQGSEA. CDR3 length: 10 amino acids.